Listed here are 20 T cell receptor beta chains from one sample, sequenced in a study of T cells after somatic rescue of genetic block. The repertoire was sequenced with immunoSEQ multiplex PCR; TCRdb's copy has only in-frame clones and lacks some. This table has just over 14,000 clones, about 70% appearing once. Sequencing was performed on peripheral blood mononuclear cells (PBMCs). The receptor source for this set is a boy younger than 18.

With respect to this clone: One end of the junction fails to match germline, which may point to a read error. V is TRBV6-5 and J is TRBJ2-7, with D possibly called TRBD1 or TRBD2 (5 bases each). The germline V gene encodes CDR1 MNHEY and CDR2 SVGAGI. CDR3 length equals 15 residues. CDR3: CAISANLGRDGEQYF. In nucleotides, the CDR3 is TGTGCCATCAGTGCCAACCTGGGCAGGGACGGGGAGCAGTACTTC.

There are many counts of this clone. This chain joins TRBV5-1 and TRBJ2-1; 9 nucleotides align to TRBD2. This CDR3 is 14 amino acids long. V dropped 6 bases and J dropped 8; count of bases not matched to a gene: 9. Germline V lookup: CDR1 SGHRS, CDR2 YFSETQ. The CDR3: CASTYSGGIYEQFF. CDR3 nucleotide sequence: TGCGCCAGCACCTACAGCGGGGGGATCTATGAGCAGTTCTTC. The entire variable domain, with the rest obtained from reference TRBV5-1 and TRBJ2-1, is as follows: KAGVTQTPRYLIKTRGQQVTLSCSPISGHRSVSWYQQTPGQGLQFLFEYFSETQRNKGNFPGRFSGRQFSNSRSEMNVSTLELGDSALYLCASTYSGGIYEQFFGPGTRLTVL.

The V gene is TRBV18, the J gene TRBJ1-4; D unresolved. V lost 3 bases, J lost 4 bases, and 9 bases lay in between. There are 14 residues in the CDR3. CDR1 and CDR2 from the germline V gene are KGHSH and LQKENI. CDR3 in amino acids: CASSPSQVNEKLFF. CDR3 coding DNA: TGTGCCAGCTCACCCTCGCAGGTTAATGAAAAACTGTTTTTT. Combining the CDR3 with reference TRBV18 and TRBJ1-4 gives the whole variable domain NAGVMQNPRHLVRRRGQEARLRCSPMKGHSHVYWYRQLPEEGLKFMVYLQKENIIDESGMPKERFSAEFPKEGPSILRIQQVVRGDSAAYFCASSPSQVNEKLFFGSGTQLSVL.

The chain joins TRBV19 to TRBJ2-1, with D perhaps assigned TRBD1 or TRBD2 (6 bases each). Germline values: CDR1 LNHDA, CDR2 SQIVND (reference sequence). The CDR3 totals 13 residues. The germline V and J ends were trimmed by 5 bases and 6 bases, with 11 bases remaining between them. In DNA form, the CDR3 reads TGTGCCAGTAGTCCCAAGGGGGGCAATGAGCAGTTCTTC. The encoded protein is CASSPKGGNEQFF.

In its sample, this clone was seen a few times. The chain has TRBV7-2 and TRBJ2-7, with 8 bases fitting TRBD1. V lost 5 bases, J lost 0 bases, and 6 bases stayed unmatched. The CDR3 length is 15 residues. Germline V gene data show CDR1 as SGHTA and CDR2 as FQGNSA. CDR3 bases: TGTGCCAGCAGCATCCCGGGACAGGTCTCCTACGAGCAGTACTTC. Amino acid sequence: CASSIPGQVSYEQYF.

The chain employs TRBV5-4 and TRBJ1-4; D remains ambiguous. The ends were cut back, 0 bases at V and 6 bases at J, with 15 bases in the middle. CDR3 length equals 16 residues. Per the germline V gene, CDR1 is SGHNT and CDR2 is YYREEE (reference sequence). The CDR3 here is CASSLDRTLGDEKLFF. The DNA for the CDR3 is TGTGCCAGCAGCTTGGATAGGACCCTTGGGGATGAAAAACTGTTTTTT.

The chain recombines TRBV5-4 with TRBJ2-5; 11 bases map to TRBD2. CDR1 and CDR2 from the germline V gene are SGHNT and YYREEE (reference sequence). The V gene end was trimmed by 0 bases and the J gene end by 2 bases; junction bases not matched to a gene: 12. The CDR3 runs 19 residues. CDR3 protein: CASSLGWASGRQVQETQYF. The CDR3 DNA sequence: TGTGCCAGCAGCTTGGGCTGGGCTAGCGGGAGGCAGGTTCAAGAGACCCAGTACTTC.

This chain connects TRBV10-3 to TRBJ2-1; D gene ambiguous. Germline V gene lookup returns CDR1 ENHRY and CDR2 SYGVKD. The CDR3 covers 14 residues. The V end was cut by 8 bases, the J end by 6 bases, with 17 bases between. CDR3 protein: CAIGQTQEFNEQFF. Written as DNA, the CDR3 is TGTGCCATCGGTCAGACCCAGGAGTTCAATGAGCAGTTCTTC.

This clone showed up just a few times. The chain links TRBV4-2 to TRBJ2-7; D may match TRBD1 or TRBD2 (5 bases each). V was pared by 4 bases and J by 0 bases, with 13 bases between. Germline CDR1 reads LGHNA; CDR2 reads YNFKEQ. The CDR3 runs 15 residues. Here the CDR3 reads CASSPEWDGSYEQYF. The CDR3 DNA sequence: TGTGCCAGCAGCCCCGAATGGGACGGCTCCTACGAGCAGTACTTC.

V and J are TRBV6-5 and TRBJ2-7; 11 nucleotides agree with TRBD2. The CDR3 covers 14 residues. After removal of 4 bases from V and 5 bases from J, the junction contained 4 bases not matched to a gene. The germline V gene has CDR1 MNHEY and CDR2 SVGAGI. The CDR3 DNA is TGTGCCAGCAGTTTAGCGGGAGGGACGGACGAGCAGTACTTC. Translated, it gives CASSLAGGTDEQYF.

The J gene is TRBJ2-5, the V gene TRBV30; 9 bases map to TRBD1. CDR1 is GTSNPN and CDR2 is SVGIG in the germline V gene (reference sequence). The CDR3 totals 15 residues. V dropped 3 bases and J dropped 1; count of bases not matched to a gene: 6. The CDR3 region has the DNA TGTGCCTGGAGGGGGACAGGGCATATCCAAGAGACCCAGTACTTC. It translates to CAWRGTGHIQETQYF.

The chain employs TRBV14 and TRBJ1-2; D might be TRBD1 (6 bases). The V end was cut by 2 bases, the J end by 2 bases, with 6 bases between. This CDR3 contains 13 residues. The germline gives CDR1 SGHDN, CDR2 FVKESK. DNA of the CDR3: TGTGCCAGCAGCCAACAGGGGAACTATGGCTACACCTTC. Translated: CASSQQGNYGYTF.

CDR3 nucleotides: TGTGCCAGCAGCTCATACTACGAGCAGTACTTC. Translated, it gives CASSSYYEQYF. V is TRBV5-8 and J is TRBJ2-7; D gene uncertain. V was shortened by 3 bases and J by 3 bases, with 4 bases between the two germline ends. CDR3 length: 11 amino acids. CDR1 is SGHTS, CDR2 YDEGEE, per germline.

This sequence joins TRBV6-6 and TRBJ1-5; 8 nucleotides agree with TRBD1. The CDR3 loop spans 15 amino acids. Germline V gene lookup returns CDR1 MNHNY and CDR2 SVGAGI (reference sequence). The ends lost 5 bases at V and 4 bases at J; junction bases unmatched: 7. This CDR3 is CASSDDRGGNQPQHF. CDR3 nucleotide sequence: TGTGCCAGCAGTGACGACAGGGGCGGGAATCAGCCCCAGCATTTT.

V usage is TRBV27 and J usage is TRBJ2-1; 9 positions match TRBD1. CDR1 and CDR2 from the germline V gene are MNHEY and SMNVEV (reference sequence). V dropped 5 bases and J dropped 2; count of bases not matched to a gene: 16. CDR3 size: 19 residues. DNA for the CDR3: TGTGCCAGCAGTGTCCGCGGGACAGGGACGGCGGGGACCTACAATGAGCAGTTCTTC. Translation: CASSVRGTGTAGTYNEQFF.

The chain recombines TRBV5-1 with TRBJ1-4; TRBD1 matches 11 bases. CDR1 is SGHRS and CDR2 is YFSETQ in the germline V gene. The CDR3 covers 17 residues. The ends lost 5 bases at V and 8 bases at J; junction bases unmatched: 14. The CDR3 DNA reads TGCGCCAGCAGAATGGGCCCCTGGACAGGGGGCGAAGAAAAACTGTTTTTT. Protein sequence: CASRMGPWTGGEEKLFF.

The chain uses TRBV7-9 and TRBJ1-4; D is unclear. CDR1 is SEHNR, CDR2 FQNEAQ, per germline (reference sequence). This CDR3 comprises 15 residues. V shed 2 bases and J shed 0 bases, with 7 bases lying between them. The CDR3 sequence: CASSLRIATNEKLFF. Written as DNA, the CDR3 is TGTGCCAGCAGCTTAAGGATTGCAACTAATGAAAAACTGTTTTTT.

The chain couples TRBV5-6 to TRBJ2-7; unclear D gene. Trimming took 0 bases from V and 5 from J, leaving 6 bases between them. The germline V gene has CDR1 SGHDT and CDR2 YYEEEE. This CDR3 is 12 amino acids long. Here the CDR3 reads CASSLGDDEQYF. The CDR3 DNA reads TGTGCCAGCAGCTTGGGGGATGACGAGCAGTACTTC.

V and J are TRBV19 and TRBJ2-2; 7 bases line up with TRBD1. The CDR3 is 15 residues long. V shed 4 bases, J shed 7 bases, and the junction held 9 bases outside the gene matches. Germline V gives CDR1 LNHDA, CDR2 SQIVND (reference sequence). CDR3 DNA sequence: TGTGCCAGTAGTACCCAGACAGGGAGAGTCGGGGAGCTGTTTTTT. Protein sequence: CASSTQTGRVGELFF.

The rearrangement joins TRBV19 to TRBJ2-1, with 12 bases lining up with TRBD2. Germline V CDR1 and CDR2: LNHDA, SQIVND (reference sequence). The V segment lost 5 bases and the J segment 3 bases; nucleotides outside the gene matches: 5. The CDR3 has 16 amino acids. The CDR3 region is CASSRTSGALYNEQFF. The CDR3 bases are TGTGCCAGTAGTCGGACTAGCGGGGCCCTCTACAATGAGCAGTTCTTC.